What follows are 15 T cell receptor beta chains derived from one specimen sequenced in a study of T cells after yellow fever vaccination (dated by TCRdb to about 2019). Receptor libraries were prepared by 5' RACE. The instrument was an Illumina HiSeq 2500. TCRdb's own reprocessing of the public reads used fastp at Q25 and MiXCR and kept productive beta chains. A single entry per CDR3 protein holds the most common genes and DNA from its merged rows. The table for this sample lists approximately 550,000 distinct CDR3 sequences; roughly 12% of them were counted only once. In total, the top ten clones hold over 11% of the sample. According to the study, the label for this sample's treatment or condition signals: live attenuated yellow fever vaccine strain. Here the sequenced sample was PBMCs, taken on the day of the yellow fever booster vaccination. Receptors were obtained from a man aged 30 to 39 who received the YFV17D yellow fever vaccine.

This clonotype showed up many times. V usage is TRBV5-1 and J usage is TRBJ1-5; 8 nucleotides agree with TRBD1. Germline lookup yields CDR1 SGHRS and CDR2 YFSETQ. The length of the CDR3 is 13 residues. Trimming cost V 3 bases and J 7 bases; bases outside gene matches: 3. The CDR3 protein is CASSSTGEQPQHF. CDR3 DNA sequence: TGCGCCAGCAGCTCGACAGGGGAGCAGCCCCAGCATTTT.

This clonotype was detected a few times. The chain has TRBV7-2 and TRBJ2-7; weak D call: TRBD1 (6 bases). Germline V gives CDR1 SGHTA, CDR2 FQGNSA. V lost 3 bases, J lost 0 bases, and 15 bases lay in between. This CDR3 spans 16 amino acids. Here the CDR3 reads CASSFDPGHSSYEQYF. DNA for the CDR3: TGTGCCAGCAGCTTCGACCCGGGACACAGCTCCTACGAGCAGTACTTC.

This clonotype showed up just a few times. The chain is built from TRBV20-1 and TRBJ2-5; 9 nucleotides agree with TRBD2. The CDR3 extends over 16 amino acids. After removal of 1 base from V and 1 base from J, the junction contained 7 bases not matched to a gene. Germline V gene sequence: CDR1 DFQATT, CDR2 SNEGSKA (reference sequence). DNA for the CDR3: TGCAGTGCTAGAGGGGCGAGCGGGAGGTCCCAAGAGACCCAGTACTTC. It yields the protein CSARGASGRSQETQYF.

This chain's CDR3 is CASSPRAPDRGSYNEQFF. CDR3 nucleotide sequence: TGTGCCAGCAGCCCCCGCGCCCCAGACAGGGGGTCGTACAATGAGCAGTTCTTC. V usage is TRBV11-2 and J usage is TRBJ2-1, with 9 bases aligning to TRBD1. The V segment lost 5 bases and the J segment 4 bases; nucleotides outside the gene matches: 15. The CDR3 is 18 residues long. CDR1 is SGHAT, CDR2 FQNNGV, per germline.

The sample holds a few counts of this clonotype. This sequence joins TRBV11-2 and TRBJ2-3, with TRBD1 matching over 10 bases. The V segment lost 3 bases and the J segment 5 bases; nucleotides outside the gene matches: 14. The V gene's germline CDR1 is SGHAT and CDR2 FQNNGV. The length of the CDR3 is 18 residues. CDR3 in DNA: TGTGCCAGCAGCTTCGAACCCACCGGGACAGGGGTAGAAGATACGCAGTATTTT. Amino acids: CASSFEPTGTGVEDTQYF. The whole variable domain, remainder taken from reference TRBV11-2 and TRBJ2-3, is EAGVAQSPRYKIIEKRQSVAFWCNPISGHATLYWYQQILGQGPKLLIQFQNNGVVDDSQLPKDRFSAERLKGVDSTLKIQPAKLEDSAVYLCASSFEPTGTGVEDTQYFGPGTRLTVL.

This clonotype was recorded at least ten times. This chain joins TRBV6-5 and TRBJ2-2; D uncertain. The CDR3 sequence is 12 residues long. Trimming stripped 5 bases from V and 5 bases from J, with 6 bases between. Looked up from germline, CDR1 is MNHEY and CDR2 is SVGAGI. CDR3 sequence: CASSTQTGELFF. CDR3 DNA: TGTGCCAGCAGTACCCAGACCGGGGAGCTGTTTTTT.

The table lists this clonotype with a few counts. The chain employs TRBV6-1 and TRBJ2-3; no firm D call. This CDR3 contains 15 residues. Trimming removed 5 bases from V and 0 bases from J, with 12 bases in between. Germline-derived CDR1 and CDR2 are MNHNS and SASEGT. CDR3 sequence reads: CASSPYTSSTDTQYF. CDR3 nucleotides: TGTGCCAGCAGTCCGTACACAAGTAGCACAGATACGCAGTATTTT.

This chain links TRBV25-1 with TRBJ2-7; TRBD1 agrees at 10 bases. CDR3 size: 15 residues. Germline V lookup: CDR1 MGHDK, CDR2 SYGVNS. V dropped 6 bases and J dropped 2; count of bases not matched to a gene: 7. Written as DNA, the CDR3 is TGTGCCAGCAGAGGCGCGGGACAGGGGACCTACGAGCAGTACTTC. This codes for CASRGAGQGTYEQYF.

Remarks on this clonotype: An end of the junction differs from the germline gene, which may be a read error. This chain connects TRBV7-9 to TRBJ2-1; 9 bases are a match to TRBD2. Germline CDR1 reads SEHNR; CDR2 reads FQNEAQ (reference sequence). The CDR3 contains 13 residues. Here the CDR3 reads CASILAGADEQFF. CDR3 nucleotide sequence: TGTGCCAGCATCTTAGCGGGAGCCGATGAGCAGTTCTTC.

This clonotype has a handful of counts. The genes are TRBV20-1 and TRBJ2-2; D is undetermined. The CDR3 consists of 18 residues. Deletions cut 0 bases from V and 2 bases from J, with 19 bases between. Per the germline V gene, CDR1 is DFQATT and CDR2 is SNEGSKA (reference sequence). CDR3 amino acids: CSARDLGRGSSNTGELFF. In DNA form, the CDR3 reads TGCAGTGCTAGAGATTTAGGTAGAGGCAGCTCCAACACCGGGGAGCTGTTTTTT.

V usage is TRBV7-9 and J usage is TRBJ2-2, with D hard to call. V shed 5 bases and J shed 6 bases, with 10 bases lying between them. The CDR3 runs 13 residues. The germline gives CDR1 SEHNR, CDR2 FQNEAQ (reference sequence). CDR3 nucleotides: TGTGCCAGCAGCCACACTATCCCCGGGGAGCTGTTTTTT. Its translation is CASSHTIPGELFF.

V is TRBV5-4 and J is TRBJ1-5; D gene ambiguous. CDR3 length: 16 residues. Germline values: CDR1 SGHNT, CDR2 YYREEE (reference sequence). V lost 4 bases to trimming and J lost 1 base, with 15 bases between them. Here the CDR3 reads CASSVSPGSSNQPQHF. The CDR3 DNA follows: TGTGCCAGCAGCGTGAGTCCAGGATCGAGCAATCAGCCCCAGCATTTT.

The table lists this clonotype with a count of one. CDR3 protein: CASSLDSGRAGETQYF. In DNA, the CDR3 is TGCGCCAGCAGCTTGGATTCCGGGAGGGCCGGTGAGACCCAGTACTTC. The chain carries TRBV5-1 and TRBJ2-5, with TRBD2 identical over 8 bases. V gave up 0 bases and J gave up 5 bases; unmatched junction bases: 9. Per germline, CDR1 SGHRS and CDR2 YFSETQ. The CDR3 contains 16 residues.

This clonotype was seen only a few times. The V call is TRBV28, the J call TRBJ1-2; D is unresolved. Trimming stripped 5 bases from V and 8 bases from J, with 18 bases between. The CDR3 extends over 14 amino acids. CDR1 and CDR2 from the germline V gene are MDHEN and SYDVKM. CDR3 loop: CASSRLDAVRGYTF. For the CDR3, the DNA is TGTGCCAGCAGTCGCCTCGACGCGGTCCGCGGCTACACCTTC.

This clonotype was seen more than once but under ten times. The chain is built from TRBV6-7 and TRBJ2-5; D is perhaps TRBD2 (6 bases). TRBV6-7 is an ORF; its function is uncertain. The ends were cut back, 0 bases at V and 0 bases at J, with 17 bases in the middle. This CDR3 spans 18 amino acids. CDR3 sequence reads: CASSYSYGLATNQETQYF. CDR3 coding DNA: TGTGCCAGCAGTTACTCGTATGGCCTAGCGACAAACCAAGAGACCCAGTACTTC.